This T cell receptor beta chain was found in a study of T-cell memory formation after mild COVID-19 (dated by TCRdb to the early 2020s). About the study as a whole: TCR sequence clusters from the two donors were found to be largely donor specific. In a couple of donors, T-cell clones that expanded and contracted after mild COVID-19 were followed by sequencing TCRalpha and TCRbeta repertoires longitudinally. The cohort comprised two young, previously healthy adult volunteers, one female and one male. Broad study findings and their caveats: From day 15 to 85, contracting clones showed balanced CD4/CD8 phenotypes, whereas a second wave of clones that expanded from day 15 to 37 leaned towards CD4+. Contracting CD4+ clones were found mainly in CM and EM memory subsets, while CD8+ clones were enriched in EMRA. The second-wave clones that peaked on day 37 were not confirmed to be SARS-CoV-2 specific. The study covered only a couple of mild cases, and larger cohorts including severe cases with pre-infection samples were considered necessary. Some responding clones were detected in pre-infection memory, suggesting pre-existing cross-reactive memory T cells joined the SARS-CoV-2 response.

Including the terminal cysteine and phenylalanine, the CDR3 comprises 15 residues. CDR3 DNA is the only sequence kept; it has 45 bases, read in frame from the first base. CDR1 and CDR2 were assigned from the germline V gene (reference sequence) as SEHNR and FQNEAQ. Relative to germline, V is missing 4 bases and J is missing 8 bases, with 11 bases of the junction outside any gene match. Ficoll-Paque density gradient centrifugation was used to isolate PBMCs. This clonotype has only a few counts. What antigen it recognizes has not been identified. The input lacks base qualities; no much larger clone sits a single base away. Sequencer: Illumina NovaSeq 6000. Using 5'RACE with constant-segment primers, TCRalpha and TCRbeta cDNA libraries were constructed, with sample barcodes and unique molecular identifiers added in the process. Trizol reagent was used to extract RNA from every sample. Library amplification was performed in two PCR steps, and a second sample barcode and Illumina TruSeq adapters were introduced in the second step. Libraries were sequenced on an Illumina NovaSeq with 2 x 150 bp paired-end reads. In the paper's pipeline: Reads were demultiplexed and collapsed into UMI-guided consensus sequences with migec v1.2.7. With mixcr v2.1.11, UMI consensuses were aligned to TRA and TRB V and J templates and assembled into clonotypes. Expanded or contracted clonotypes were those called significant by both edgeR and NoisET, with noise models trained on biological replicates. edgeR calls used a false discovery rate-adjusted p below 0.01 and a log2 fold-change threshold of 1. As an exploratory analysis of dynamics, PCA with hierarchical clustering was applied to max-normalized trajectories of the 1000 most abundant clonotypes. Separately sequenced CD4+ and CD8+ repertoires were used to assign the CD4 or CD8 phenotype of responding clones. TCRdb reanalyzed the raw reads on its own, using fastp at Q25 for trimming and MiXCR for clone calling, and kept in-frame beta chains. Rows are unified per CDR3 protein, each entry keeping the most common DNA and genes. What appears here as the V and J calls and clone size reflects TCRdb's work, not the paper's. The sample table shows over 350,000 distinct CDR3 sequences, and 15% to 20% are seen once. Together, the top ten hold about 22% of the sample.

The chain joins TRBV7-9 to TRBJ2-3, and 8 junction bases match TRBD2. The clonotype originates from a man younger than 35 who had mild COVID-19 (a few samples of this study predate the infection). The sample titles of this study are shuffled in the database, so cell type and time point are left out; the donor was told from shared clones. Sample: PBMCs or a T cell subset sorted from them (not recorded which). The CDR3 reads CASSSGTRAEATQYF. The nucleotide sequence is given as TGTGCCAGCAGCTCCGGGACTAGAGCGGAGGCTACGCAGTATTTT.